This TCR beta chain was documented in a study of CD4+ T cells in melanoma. General study points: Diverse differentiation states were reported for melanoma neoantigen-specific CD4+ T cells. A reported correlation linked neoantigen-specific CD4+ T cells to CD8+, macrophage and B cell function.

The CDR3 totals 14 residues. Trimming removed 6 bases from V and 6 bases from J, with 17 bases in between. The germline V gene has CDR1 SNHLY and CDR2 FYNNEI. Turning to this clone: Antigen: not known.

The protocol was immunoSEQ multiplex PCR, while the TCRdb copy is restricted to in-frame clones and leaves out a portion. The sample holds 9,000 to 13,000 clones, around 79% seen once. This TCR was recovered from a human donor with melanoma. The sample was cells from a culture (not recorded whether cultured in vitro). The gene calls are TRBV2 and TRBJ1-1; D possibly corresponds to TRBD1 (6 bases). CDR3: CASRAGQTFAEAFF. The CDR3 DNA reads TGTGCCAGCAGGGCCGGACAGACCTTCGCTGAAGCTTTCTTT.